One and the same sample provided the 8 T cell receptor beta chains below, sequenced in a study of shared clonotypes between healthy human individuals. The method was immunoSEQ multiplex PCR; TCRdb's version includes in-frame clones alone and lacks a portion of them. The table shows 2 million to 3 million clones, with just over 90% occurring only once. The sample comprised naive CD4+ T cells sorted from blood. Subset meaning: CD45RA+ positively selected. The origin of the receptors is a man aged 18 to 30 in good health.

V is TRBV11-2 and J is TRBJ2-5; a weak D match, TRBD1 (5 bases). The CDR3 has 17 residues. CDR1 is SGHAT, CDR2 FQNNGV, per germline. V was clipped by 1 base and J by 5 bases, with 20 bases between them. The CDR3 DNA follows: TGTGCCAGCAGCTTAGGGTCAGGGCGGACAATTGGGGAGACCCAGTACTTC. Translated, it gives CASSLGSGRTIGETQYF.

V is TRBV25-1 and J is TRBJ2-7; D may be TRBD2 (7 bases). The CDR3 covers 12 residues. Trimming removed 8 bases from V and 2 bases from J, with 10 bases in between. CDR1 and CDR2 (germline): MGHDK, SYGVNS. This CDR3 reads CASGGATYEQYF. As DNA, the CDR3 is TGTGCCAGCGGGGGGGCGACCTACGAGCAGTACTTC.

The table lists this clone with a count of one. The DNA of the CDR3 is TGTGCCAGCAGCCAAGGGTGGACTAGCTTGGAGACCCAGTACTTC. As protein: CASSQGWTSLETQYF. This sequence joins TRBV9 and TRBJ2-5, with TRBD2 matching over 8 bases. Germline-derived CDR1 and CDR2 are SGDLS and YYNGEE. The CDR3 runs 15 residues. V was pared by 4 bases and J by 5 bases, with 10 bases of the junction left unmatched.

This clone was seen only once. Other DNA sequences in the same sample also yield this CDR3. The chain has TRBV5-1 and TRBJ2-5; D possibly corresponds to TRBD1 (5 bases). The CDR3 spans 12 residues. The V gene's germline CDR1 is SGHRS and CDR2 YFSETQ. Trimming took 2 bases from V and 4 from J, leaving 6 bases between them. The CDR3, as DNA: TGCGCCAGCAGCTTAGACAGAGAGACCCAGTACTTC. Translation gives CASSLDRETQYF.

As concerns this clone: Different DNA sequences within this sample yield the same CDR3. The CDR3 here is CASSVGISYEQYF. CDR3 coding DNA: TGTGCCAGCAGCGTAGGAATATCCTACGAGCAGTACTTC. The V call is TRBV9, the J call TRBJ2-7, with no clear D. CDR3 length equals 13 residues. Germline V gene lookup returns CDR1 SGDLS and CDR2 YYNGEE. Trimming took 0 bases from V and 1 from J, leaving 5 bases between them. Drawing the rest from reference TRBV9 and TRBJ2-7, the complete variable domain is DSGVTQTPKHLITATGQRVTLRCSPRSGDLSVYWYQQSLDQGLQFLIQYYNGEERAKGNILERFSAQQFPDLHSELNLSSLELGDSALYFCASSVGISYEQYFGPGTRLTVT.

This clone was counted a few times. The chain recombines TRBV2 with TRBJ1-5, with D maybe TRBD1 (6 bases). This CDR3 region has 14 residues. V lost 4 bases to trimming and J lost 6 bases, with 13 bases between them. Germline CDR1 is SNHLY and CDR2 is FYNNEI. This CDR3 is CASSGQQGFQPQHF. The CDR3, as DNA: TGTGCCAGCAGTGGCCAACAGGGTTTTCAGCCCCAGCATTTT. Full variable domain (rest looked up from reference TRBV2 and TRBJ1-5): EPEVTQTPSHQVTQMGQEVILRCVPISNHLYFYWYRQILGQKVEFLVSFYNNEISEKSEIFDDQFSVERPDGSNFTLKIRSTKLEDSAMYFCASSGQQGFQPQHFGDGTRLSIL.

The rearrangement uses TRBV7-9 and TRBJ2-3; D is perhaps TRBD1 (6 bases). The CDR3 covers 16 residues. V gave up 5 bases and J gave up 1 base, with 16 bases separating them. Germline V gene sequence: CDR1 SEHNR, CDR2 FQNEAQ (reference sequence). CDR3 DNA: TGTGCCAGCAGCCCATTTCTGACAGGCGGCACAGATACGCAGTATTTT. Encoded protein: CASSPFLTGGTDTQYF.

CDR3 residues: CASSPLTGKNTEAFF. DNA of the CDR3: TGTGCCAGCTCACCACTGACAGGGAAGAACACTGAAGCTTTCTTT. The gene calls are TRBV18 and TRBJ1-1, with 7 bases fitting TRBD1. This CDR3 is 15 amino acids long. The trim removed 1 base at V and 1 base at J, leaving 3 bases unmatched. CDR1 and CDR2 (germline): KGHSH, LQKENI.